This T cell receptor (beta chain) emerged from a study of blood T cell repertoires in COVID-19. Across the study: T cells, B-cell-depleted T cells, or PBMCs supplied cDNA or gDNA.

For this clone: This CDR3 is also generated by other DNA sequences in the sample.

This CDR3 comprises 15 residues. In germline, CDR1 is SGDLS, CDR2 YYNGEE. V was clipped by 0 bases and J by 3 bases; unmatched bases: 3. TCRdb's table, derived via immunoSEQ multiplex PCR, lists solely in-frame clones and lacks some. The data contain roughly 360,000 clones, 83% of them singletons. Participants came from roughly 24 US areas, aged about 18 to 95 years. Symptom resolution, clearance, or two negative PCRs marked donors in Cohort 3 as recovered. Material: PBMCs or T cells enriched from blood (not recorded which). The rearrangement uses TRBV9 and TRBJ2-1; 7 bases agree with TRBD1. This sequence was found in a woman aged 45-59 years who had recovered from COVID-19. CDR3 sequence: CASSVDRGGYNEQFF. The CDR3 DNA follows: TGTGCCAGCAGCGTAGACAGGGGTGGCTACAATGAGCAGTTCTTC.